This TCR beta chain was sequenced in a study of vaccination effects on CD4 cells after COVID-19. Comment on this clone: Its antigen is as yet unknown.

The CDR3 covers 15 residues. Germline V gene sequence: CDR1 SNHLY, CDR2 FYNNEI. Trimming left V 1 base short and J 0 bases short, with 6 bases between. Libraries were prepared by immunoSEQ multiplex PCR; TCRdb keeps only in-frame clonotypes and omits some of them. The profile shows more than 9,000 clones, about three quarters of them singletons. Antigen-specific CD4+ T cell clonotypes were called by their expansion after viral peptide-pool culture in ViraFEST. Researchers isolated CD4+ T cells once about 11 days of culture had elapsed. This TCR derives from a human donor who received a COVID-19 vaccine. Sample: CD4+ T cells from PBMCs cultured with HCoV-229E spike peptides, taken before COVID-19 vaccination. The chain has TRBV2 and TRBJ2-2; D is ambiguous. The CDR3 spells CASSEVGSNTGELFF. In DNA form, the CDR3 reads TGTGCCAGCAGTGAAGTGGGTTCGAACACCGGGGAGCTGTTTTTT.